One sample yielded the 23 T cell receptor beta chains listed below, sequenced in a study of T cell responses to AZD1222 COVID-19 vaccine. Profiled with immunoSEQ multiplex PCR; TCRdb holds only in-frame clones, not every one. The sample shows 150,000 or so clones, 90% of them seen only once. The sequencing used peripheral blood, collected on day 0 of AZD1222 vaccination. Every receptor here comes from an adult in good health.

This sequence joins TRBV29-1 and TRBJ1-1; maybe TRBD1 (6 bases). V shed 7 bases and J shed 1 base, with 13 bases lying between them. Germline V gives CDR1 SQVTM, CDR2 ANQGSEA. The CDR3 has 13 residues. The CDR3 protein is CSADRIPNTEAFF. The DNA of the CDR3 is TGCAGCGCCGACAGGATACCGAACACTGAAGCTTTCTTT.

The V gene is TRBV2, the J gene TRBJ1-1; D is perhaps TRBD1 (6 bases). Germline V gene lookup returns CDR1 SNHLY and CDR2 FYNNEI. This CDR3 comprises 14 residues. The V and J ends lost 8 bases and 10 bases respectively, with 23 bases between them. The CDR3 DNA follows: TGTGCCAGCGAAACGACCCGGGGGGCTGGGCGAGCTTTCTTT. Amino acid sequence: CASETTRGAGRAFF.

V and J are TRBV11-1 and TRBJ2-5; 10 bases fit TRBD1. The germline CDR1 and CDR2 sequences are SGHAT and FQDESV (reference sequence). The trim removed 1 base at V and 5 bases at J, leaving 4 bases unmatched. The CDR3 spans 15 residues. CDR3 residues: CASSLGDRGLETQYF. In DNA form, the CDR3 reads TGTGCCAGCAGCTTAGGAGACAGGGGGCTGGAGACCCAGTACTTC.

This chain uses TRBV28 with TRBJ1-6, with a tentative D call TRBD1 (5 bases). Germline V CDR1 and CDR2: MDHEN, SYDVKM. The CDR3 spans 18 residues. Between the trimmed V and J ends, which lost 7 bases and 1 base, there was a span of 20 bases. The CDR3 loop reads CASTGGGRLDSYNSPLHF. CDR3 nucleotides: TGTGCCAGCACCGGGGGTGGTAGGTTGGATTCCTATAATTCACCCCTCCACTTT.

The chain recombines TRBV7-9 with TRBJ1-5; D call uncertain. Trimming removed 5 bases at V and 4 bases at J, with 9 bases between. CDR1 SEHNR and CDR2 FQNEAQ come from the germline V gene (reference sequence). This CDR3 has 13 amino acids. CDR3 nucleotide sequence: TGTGCCAGCAGCCGGGGAGGGAATCAGCCCCAGCATTTT. Protein sequence: CASSRGGNQPQHF.

The chain uses TRBV24-1 and TRBJ2-3; 9 nucleotides match TRBD2. Germline CDR1 and CDR2: KGHDR and SFDVKD. Trimming removed 5 bases from V and 6 bases from J; junction bases left unmatched: 8. This CDR3 spans 15 amino acids. Here the CDR3 reads CATSGQAGGGDTQYF. The CDR3 coding sequence is TGTGCCACCAGTGGTCAAGCGGGAGGAGGCGATACGCAGTATTTT.

V usage is TRBV29-1 and J usage is TRBJ2-1; D gene unclear. This CDR3 is 11 amino acids long. Looked up from germline, CDR1 is SQVTM and CDR2 is ANQGSEA. Deletions cut 8 bases from V and 2 bases from J, with 7 bases between. CDR3 nucleotide sequence: TGCAGCTCCGACACCTACAATGAGCAGTTCTTC. It translates to CSSDTYNEQFF.

The chain couples TRBV27 to TRBJ2-3; 8 bases agree with TRBD1. The ends lost 7 bases at V and 6 bases at J; junction bases unmatched: 21. The CDR3 contains 18 residues. Germline lookup yields CDR1 MNHEY and CDR2 SMNVEV (reference sequence). CDR3 region: CASTLAGQGAKGEDTQYF. The CDR3 DNA reads TGTGCCAGCACCTTAGCCGGGCAGGGGGCGAAGGGTGAGGATACGCAGTATTTT.

This clone was observed a single time. This rearrangement joins TRBV7-9 to TRBJ1-3; D gene unclear. The germline V gene has CDR1 SEHNR and CDR2 FQNEAQ (reference sequence). V lost 1 base and J lost 4, with 17 bases in between. The CDR3 extends over 17 amino acids. DNA for the CDR3: TGTGCCAGCAGCTTAGAACCCCAGGCTTACTACGGAAACACCATATATTTT. This translates into CASSLEPQAYYGNTIYF.

The chain links TRBV28 to TRBJ1-2, with D possibly TRBD1 on 5 matching bases. Germline CDR1 and CDR2: MDHEN and SYDVKM. V was clipped by 7 bases and J by 3 bases, with 21 bases between them. This CDR3 has 16 amino acids. CDR3 region: CASTSYPAGPDYGYTF. The CDR3, as DNA: TGTGCCAGCACCTCATACCCGGCAGGGCCTGACTATGGCTACACCTTC.

This chain uses TRBV9 with TRBJ1-1; the D gene is possibly TRBD1 (6 bases). The CDR3 extends over 17 amino acids. The germline CDR1 and CDR2 sequences are SGDLS and YYNGEE. Trimming removed 0 bases at V and 2 bases at J, with 17 bases between. CDR3 DNA sequence: TGTGCCAGCAGCGTAGTACAGGGCCCTCCTGGAAACACTGAAGCTTTCTTT. Translated, it gives CASSVVQGPPGNTEAFF.

The V call is TRBV28, the J call TRBJ1-2; possibly TRBD1 for D (6 bases). Per the germline V gene, CDR1 is MDHEN and CDR2 is SYDVKM. Trimming took off 6 bases at V and 5 bases at J, with 19 bases between the two ends. The CDR3 has 15 residues. CDR3 protein: CASRFPRGSSYGYTF. CDR3 nucleotide sequence: TGTGCCAGCAGGTTCCCCAGGGGCAGTTCTTATGGCTACACCTTC.

The chain has TRBV21-1 and TRBJ2-1; no DNA check was done on the table's D call, TRBD2. TRBV21-1 is reported as a pseudogene. This CDR3 comprises 16 residues. In nucleotides, the CDR3 is TGTGCCAGCAGCCCCCGTAGCGGGGGTTCCTACAATGAGCAGTTCTTC. Protein sequence: CASSPRSGGSYNEQFF.

This CDR3 is CASSKEQAPNYGYTF. CDR3 in DNA: TGTGCCAGCAGCAAAGAACAGGCTCCGAACTATGGCTACACCTTC. The chain links TRBV21-1 to TRBJ1-2; TRBD1, as called in the table, went unchecked against the DNA. TRBV21-1 is tagged as a pseudogene. This CDR3 is 15 amino acids long.

CDR3 nucleotide sequence: TGCGCCAGCAGCTTGGAGCCTTCAGATACGCAGTATTTT. The encoded protein is CASSLEPSDTQYF. J is TRBJ2-3 and V is TRBV5-1; D unresolved. Trimming pared 0 bases from V and 4 bases from J, leaving 6 bases between. CDR1 is SGHRS, CDR2 YFSETQ, per germline. CDR3 length equals 13 residues.

The chain carries TRBV19 and TRBJ1-5; D gene uncertain. Germline assignment: CDR1 LNHDA and CDR2 SQIVND (reference sequence). V lost 4 bases and J 0 bases, leaving 13 bases between the germline ends. There are 16 residues in the CDR3. The CDR3 DNA reads TGTGCCAGTAGTACGGGGTTAACCTATAGCAATCAGCCCCAGCATTTT. It encodes CASSTGLTYSNQPQHF.

The chain couples TRBV5-1 to TRBJ2-2; 7 bases agree with TRBD1. Germline CDR1 reads SGHRS; CDR2 reads YFSETQ. This CDR3 contains 15 residues. Unmatched junction bases numbered 8, after V lost 4 bases and J lost 5 bases. The CDR3 nucleotides are TGCGCCAGCAGCCCCGGACAGGTACTAACCGGGGAGCTGTTTTTT. Encoded protein: CASSPGQVLTGELFF.

V gene TRBV9 combines with J gene TRBJ1-6, with a possible D match to TRBD1 (6 bases). V gave up 7 bases and J gave up 7 bases, with 12 bases separating them. This CDR3 has 13 residues. Germline values: CDR1 SGDLS, CDR2 YYNGEE. CDR3 DNA sequence: TGTGCCAGCGCGACGGGGGGCAATTCACCCCTCCACTTT. This codes for CASATGGNSPLHF.

This rearrangement joins TRBV5-1 to TRBJ2-1, with TRBD1 identical over 7 bases. The V gene's germline CDR1 is SGHRS and CDR2 YFSETQ. With V trimmed by 4 bases and J by 1 base, 14 bases remained unmatched. CDR3 length: 18 amino acids. The CDR3 DNA follows: TGCGCCAGCAGCGGGGAGACCACCGGGACAGTTTCCTACAATGAGCAGTTCTTC. It is translated as CASSGETTGTVSYNEQFF.

V gene TRBV14 combines with J gene TRBJ1-1, with 7 positions matching TRBD1. J was trimmed by 7 bases and V by 1 base; bases with no gene match: 9. Germline CDR1 SGHDN, CDR2 FVKESK. This CDR3 comprises 15 residues. The CDR3 region has the DNA TGTGCCAGCAGCCAAGCGGTCATCAGGGACAGTGAAGCTTTCTTT. This codes for CASSQAVIRDSEAFF.

This chain connects TRBV19 to TRBJ2-1, with 13 bases lining up with TRBD2. The CDR3 loop spans 20 amino acids. With 6 bases clipped from V and 0 bases from J, the junction kept 14 bases outside the gene matches. Germline V gene data show CDR1 as LNHDA and CDR2 as SQIVND (reference sequence). In DNA, the CDR3 is TGTGCCAGTAGAAAATCGACTAGCGGGGGGACCACGGGCTCCTACAATGAGCAGTTCTTC. This gives the protein CASRKSTSGGTTGSYNEQFF.

The rearrangement joins TRBV6-5 to TRBJ1-2; D is uncertain. This CDR3 has 11 residues. The germline V gene encodes CDR1 MNHEY and CDR2 SVGAGI. Trimming took 10 bases from V and 4 from J, leaving 10 bases between them. CDR3 in amino acids: CATRRIYGYTF. The CDR3 region has the DNA TGTGCCACCCGACGGATCTATGGCTACACCTTC.

The J gene is TRBJ1-2, the V gene TRBV12-3 or TRBV12-4; no firm D call. CDR3 length: 13 residues. V gave up 0 bases and J gave up 4 bases, with 6 bases separating them. The CDR3 here is CASSLAGGYGYTF. CDR3 nucleotides: TGTGCCAGCAGTTTAGCGGGCGGCTATGGCTACACCTTC.